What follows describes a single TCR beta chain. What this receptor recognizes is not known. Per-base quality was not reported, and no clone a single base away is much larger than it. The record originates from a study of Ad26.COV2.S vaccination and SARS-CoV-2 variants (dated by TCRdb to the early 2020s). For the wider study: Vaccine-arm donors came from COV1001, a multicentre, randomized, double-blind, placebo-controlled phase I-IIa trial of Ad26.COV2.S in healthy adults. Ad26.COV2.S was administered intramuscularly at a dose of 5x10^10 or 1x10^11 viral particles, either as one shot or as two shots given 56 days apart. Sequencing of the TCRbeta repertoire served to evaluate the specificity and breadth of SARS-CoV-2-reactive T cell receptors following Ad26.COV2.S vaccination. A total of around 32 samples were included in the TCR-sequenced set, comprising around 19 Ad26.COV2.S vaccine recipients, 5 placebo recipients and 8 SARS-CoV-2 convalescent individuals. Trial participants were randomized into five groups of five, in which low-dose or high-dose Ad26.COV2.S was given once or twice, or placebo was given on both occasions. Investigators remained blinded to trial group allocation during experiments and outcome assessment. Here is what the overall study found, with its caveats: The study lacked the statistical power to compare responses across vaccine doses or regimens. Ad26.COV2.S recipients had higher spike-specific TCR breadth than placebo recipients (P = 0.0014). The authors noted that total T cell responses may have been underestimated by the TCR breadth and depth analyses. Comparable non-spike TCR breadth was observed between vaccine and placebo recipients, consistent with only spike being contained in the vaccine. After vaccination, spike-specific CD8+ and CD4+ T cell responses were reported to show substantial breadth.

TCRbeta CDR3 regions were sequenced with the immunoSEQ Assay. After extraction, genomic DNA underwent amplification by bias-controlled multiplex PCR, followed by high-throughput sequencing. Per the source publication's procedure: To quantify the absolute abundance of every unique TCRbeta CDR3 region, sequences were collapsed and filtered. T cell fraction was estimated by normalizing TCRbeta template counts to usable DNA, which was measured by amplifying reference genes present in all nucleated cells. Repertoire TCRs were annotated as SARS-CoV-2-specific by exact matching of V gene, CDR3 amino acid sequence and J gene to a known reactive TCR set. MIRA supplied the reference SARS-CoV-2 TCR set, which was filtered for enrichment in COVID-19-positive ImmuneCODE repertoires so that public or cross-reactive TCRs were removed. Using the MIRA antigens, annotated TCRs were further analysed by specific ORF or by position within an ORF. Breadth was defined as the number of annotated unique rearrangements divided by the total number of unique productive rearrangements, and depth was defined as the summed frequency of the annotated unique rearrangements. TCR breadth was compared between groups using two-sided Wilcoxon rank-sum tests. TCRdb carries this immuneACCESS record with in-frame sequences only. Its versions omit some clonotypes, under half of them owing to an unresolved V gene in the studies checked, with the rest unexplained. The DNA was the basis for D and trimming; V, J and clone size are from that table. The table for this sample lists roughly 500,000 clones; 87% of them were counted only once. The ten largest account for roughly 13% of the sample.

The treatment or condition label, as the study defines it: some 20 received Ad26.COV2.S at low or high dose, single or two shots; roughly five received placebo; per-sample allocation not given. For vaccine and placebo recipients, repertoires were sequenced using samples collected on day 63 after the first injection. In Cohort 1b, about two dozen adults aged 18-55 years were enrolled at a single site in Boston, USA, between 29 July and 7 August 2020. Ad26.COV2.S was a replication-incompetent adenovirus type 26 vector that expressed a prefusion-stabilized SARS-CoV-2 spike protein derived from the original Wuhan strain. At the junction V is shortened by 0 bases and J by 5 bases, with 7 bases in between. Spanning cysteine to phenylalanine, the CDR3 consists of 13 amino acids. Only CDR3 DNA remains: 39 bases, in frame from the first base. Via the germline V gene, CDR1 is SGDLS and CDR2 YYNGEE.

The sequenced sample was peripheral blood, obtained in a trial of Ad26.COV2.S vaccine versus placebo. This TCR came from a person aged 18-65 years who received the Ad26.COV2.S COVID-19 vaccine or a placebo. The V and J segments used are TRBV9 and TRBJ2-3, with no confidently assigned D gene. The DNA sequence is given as TGTGCCAGCAGCGTAGCTTTACTAGATACGCAGTATTTT. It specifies CASSVALLDTQYF.